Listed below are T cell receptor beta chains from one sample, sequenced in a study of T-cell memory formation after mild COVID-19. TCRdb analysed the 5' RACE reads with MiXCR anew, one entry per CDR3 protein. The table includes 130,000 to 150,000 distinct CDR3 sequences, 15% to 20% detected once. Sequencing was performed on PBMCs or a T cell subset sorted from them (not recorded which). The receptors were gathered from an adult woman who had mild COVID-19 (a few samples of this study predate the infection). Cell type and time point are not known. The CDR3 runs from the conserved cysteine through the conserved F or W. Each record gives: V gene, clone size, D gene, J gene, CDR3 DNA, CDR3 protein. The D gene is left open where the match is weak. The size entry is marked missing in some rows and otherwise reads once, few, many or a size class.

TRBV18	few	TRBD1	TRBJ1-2	TGTGCCAGCTCACCACCGGAGGGGGCTAGTGGCTACACCTTC	CASSPPEGASGYTF
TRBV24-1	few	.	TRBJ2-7	TGTGCCACCAGTGTACAGGGAGGCTACGAGCAGTACTTC	CATSVQGGYEQYF
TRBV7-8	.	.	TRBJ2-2	TGTGCCAGCAGTAACGGGTACACCGGGGAGCTGTTTTTT	CASSNGYTGELFF
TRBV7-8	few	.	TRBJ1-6	TGTGCCAGCAGCTCAAGCATTGCAAATTCACCCCTCCACTTT	CASSSSIANSPLHF
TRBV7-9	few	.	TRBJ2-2	TGTGCCAGCAGCCCGTCGGGGGTCACCGGGGAGCTGTTTTTT	CASSPSGVTGELFF
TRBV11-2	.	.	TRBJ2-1	TGTGCCAGCAGCTTAGATTCTACGGGAGTGCCCTACAATGAGCAGTTCTTC	CASSLDSTGVPYNEQFF
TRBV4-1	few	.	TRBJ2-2	TGCGCCAGCAGCCAAGATCGGGTTACGAACACCGGGGAGCTGTTTTTT	CASSQDRVTNTGELFF
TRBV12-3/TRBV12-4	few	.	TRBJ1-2	TGTGCCAGCAGTTTATTTGAAACCTATGGCTACACCTTC	CASSLFETYGYTF
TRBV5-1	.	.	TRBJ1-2	TGCGCCAGCAGCCGGGGGGGCGACTATGGCTACACCTTC	CASSRGGDYGYTF
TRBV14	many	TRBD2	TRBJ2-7	TGTGCCAGCAGCCAAGACCTGCTGGCGGGAGCTAGGCCCGAGCAGTACTTC	CASSQDLLAGARPEQYF
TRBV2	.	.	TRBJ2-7	TGTGCCAGCAGTGAAATTTACGAGCAGTACTTC	CASSEIYEQYF
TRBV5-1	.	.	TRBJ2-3	TGCGCCAGCCGTCAGGGCGACACAGATACGCAGTATTTT	CASRQGDTDTQYF
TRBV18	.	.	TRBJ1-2	TGTGCCAGCTCGCTTGGGGATCGTAATGGCTACACCTTC	CASSLGDRNGYTF
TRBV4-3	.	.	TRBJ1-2	TGCGCCAGCAGCCAAGTCGAGGGTAAAGGAGGCGGCTACACCTTC	CASSQVEGKGGGYTF
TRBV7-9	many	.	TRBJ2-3	TGTGCCAGCAGCCCCCCGGAGGGTACGCAGTATTTT	CASSPPEGTQYF
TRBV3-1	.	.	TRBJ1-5	TGTGCCAGCAGCCAAGGTGGGAATCAGCCCCAGCATTTT	CASSQGGNQPQHF
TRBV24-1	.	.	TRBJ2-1	TGTGCCACCAGTGAGCGCAGCAGTGAGCAGTTCTTC	CATSERSSEQFF
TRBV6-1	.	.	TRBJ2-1	TGTGCCAGCAGTGAGTATACGGGGAACTCCTACAATGAGCAGTTCTTC	CASSEYTGNSYNEQFF
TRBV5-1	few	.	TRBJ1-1	TGCGCCAGCAGCATTGGACACGGGAACACTGAAGCTTTCTTT	CASSIGHGNTEAFF
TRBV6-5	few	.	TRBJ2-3	TGTGCCAGCAGAGGAACCAAGGGACGGAGCACAGATACGCAGTATTTT	CASRGTKGRSTDTQYF